The rows below give T cell receptor beta chains drawn from one sample of a study of shared clonotypes between healthy human individuals. Some clones are missing from TCRdb's copy, which holds only in-frame ones; the method was immunoSEQ multiplex PCR. The data hold more than 1,200,000 clones, with approximately 98.5% observed a single time. Sequenced material: naive CD4+ T cells sorted from blood. All receptors come from a man aged 30 to 45 in good health. Each CDR3 is given with its conserved first and last residue. D genes are given only for firm matches. Clone size appears in some rows only: once, few, many, or a class for an expanded clone.

J gene | V gene | D gene | clone size | CDR3 protein | CDR3 DNA
TRBJ1-4 | TRBV7-9 | TRBD1 | . | CASSLGLQGAGEKLFF | TGTGCCAGCAGCTTGGGGCTACAGGGGGCGGGTGAAAAACTGTTTTTT
TRBJ2-1 | TRBV5-5 | . | . | CASSLSVGRGSYNEQFF | TGTGCCAGCAGCTTGAGTGTGGGCAGGGGCTCCTACAATGAGCAGTTCTTC
TRBJ1-2 | TRBV10-3 | . | . | CAISARSELYGYTF | TGTGCCATCAGCGCCCGATCTGAGCTCTATGGCTACACCTTC
TRBJ2-1 | TRBV28 | . | . | CASRLQGSEWQFF | TGTGCCAGCAGACTACAGGGATCGGAGTGGCAGTTCTTC
TRBJ2-7 | TRBV20-1 | . | . | CSARDLYEQYF | TGCAGTGCTAGAGATCTATACGAGCAGTACTTC
TRBJ1-5 | TRBV15 | . | . | CATSRDRGDQPQHF | TGTGCCACCAGCAGAGATCGGGGAGATCAGCCCCAGCATTTT
TRBJ2-7 | TRBV4-3 | TRBD2 | . | CASSQGRGLVDEQYF | TGCGCCAGCAGCCAAGGAAGGGGACTAGTAGACGAGCAGTACTTC
TRBJ2-5 | TRBV7-9 | . | once | CASSLAVGGQETQYF | TGTGCCAGCAGCTTAGCGGTCGGGGGACAAGAGACCCAGTACTTC
TRBJ2-7 | TRBV25-1 | . | . | CASSESFGVYEQYF | TGTGCCAGCAGTGAATCTTTCGGAGTGTACGAGCAGTACTTC
TRBJ2-3 | TRBV2 | . | . | CASSTLLDTQYF | TGTGCCAGCAGTACTCTTTTAGATACGCAGTATTTT
TRBJ1-3 | TRBV29-1 | TRBD1 | . | CSVYGTDESGNTIYF | TGCAGCGTTTACGGGACAGACGAGTCTGGAAACACCATATATTTT
TRBJ2-7 | TRBV5-6 | . | . | CASRQSPDRPYEQYF | TGTGCCAGCAGGCAAAGTCCCGACAGACCCTACGAGCAGTACTTC
TRBJ1-3 | TRBV5-6 | . | . | CASSPAGTYHSPGNTIYF | TGTGCCAGCAGCCCGGCCGGGACTTATCACTCGCCTGGAAACACCATATATTTT
TRBJ1-2 | TRBV5-1 | . | . | CASSTDRGYTF | TGCGCCAGCAGCACAGACAGGGGCTACACCTTC